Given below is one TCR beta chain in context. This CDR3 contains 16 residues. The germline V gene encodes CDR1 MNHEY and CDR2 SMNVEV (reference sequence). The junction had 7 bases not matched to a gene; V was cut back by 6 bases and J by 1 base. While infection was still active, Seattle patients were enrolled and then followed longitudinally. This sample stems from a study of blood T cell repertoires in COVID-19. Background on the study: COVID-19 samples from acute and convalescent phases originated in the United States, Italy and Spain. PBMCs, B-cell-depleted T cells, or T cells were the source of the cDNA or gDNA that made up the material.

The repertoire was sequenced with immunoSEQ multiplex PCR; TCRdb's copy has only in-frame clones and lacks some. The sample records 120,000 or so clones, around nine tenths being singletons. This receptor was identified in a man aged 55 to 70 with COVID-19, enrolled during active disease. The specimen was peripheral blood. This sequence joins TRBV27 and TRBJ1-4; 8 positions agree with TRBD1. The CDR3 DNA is TGTGCCAGCAGCTCGGACAGGGTAGGAACTAATGAAAAACTGTTTTTT. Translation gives CASSSDRVGTNEKLFF.